This entry lists 9 T cell receptor beta chains sequenced from one sample in a study of T cells expressing NK-cell markers. TCRdb re-called the 5' RACE reads; every CDR3 protein appears as one record, without DNA. The listing records fewer than 400,000 distinct CDR3 sequences. Material for sequencing was blood T cells: a sorted CD56 or NKG2C T cell subset, CD4+ or CD8+ T cells, or bulk PBMC T cells (not recorded which). The receptors originated from a man aged 18-75 years in good health.

The chain recombines TRBV5-1 with TRBJ1-5; TCRdb's assignment of TRBD1 cannot be checked, as there is no DNA. This CDR3 is 13 amino acids long. Germline CDR1 reads SGHRS; CDR2 reads YFSETQ. The CDR3 sequence: CASSLSGVQPQHF.

The chain is built from TRBV12-5 and TRBJ2-5. Germline lookup yields CDR1 LGHNT and CDR2 FRNRAP. The length of the CDR3 is 16 residues. The chain's CDR3 is CASGLGGVKGGETQYF. Full variable domain (remainder filled in from reference TRBV12-5 and TRBJ2-5): DARVTQTPRHKVTEMGQEVTMRCQPILGHNTVFWYRQTMMQGLELLAYFRNRAPLDDSGMPKDRFSAEMPDATLATLKIQPSEPRDSAVYFCASGLGGVKGGETQYFGPGTRLLVL.

The chain recombines TRBV12-3 or TRBV12-4 with TRBJ2-7; TCRdb indicates TRBD2, and absent DNA this call remains unverified. There are 16 residues in the CDR3. The CDR3 is CASKTSLAGDLYEQYF.

The CDR3 sequence is CASSYEFGLVTEQYF. The chain links TRBV6-5 to TRBJ2-7. Germline V gives CDR1 MNHEY, CDR2 SVGAGI. The CDR3 is 15 amino acids.

This chain joins TRBV2 and TRBJ2-3; absent DNA, TCRdb's TRBD1 call cannot be checked. The CDR3 has 16 amino acids. The germline V gene encodes CDR1 SNHLY and CDR2 FYNNEI. The CDR3 reads CASSEGSGFFADTQYF.

The chain is built from TRBV2 and TRBJ1-6. Germline V CDR1 and CDR2: SNHLY, FYNNEI. The CDR3 has 15 amino acids. Here the CDR3 reads CASSSRSGDRSPLHF.

The chain employs TRBV20-1 and TRBJ2-7. The germline CDR1 and CDR2 sequences are DFQATT and SNEGSKA (reference sequence). The CDR3 extends over 11 amino acids. CDR3 amino acids: CSASFDRVYYF.

The genes are TRBV12-3 or TRBV12-4 and TRBJ2-6; TCRdb returns TRBD1, unconfirmable since there is no DNA. The CDR3 runs to 15 residues. The CDR3 sequence: CASSDRVSGANVLTF.

The chain combines TRBV20-1 with TRBJ1-5; TCRdb returns TRBD1, unconfirmable since there is no DNA. The CDR3 runs to 13 residues. Germline values: CDR1 DFQATT, CDR2 SNEGSKA (reference sequence). The CDR3 protein is CSAAERGGQPQHF.